The 18 T cell receptor beta chains listed next were all sequenced from one sample in a study of CDR3 diversity in severe acne. TCRdb reprocessed the PCR reads via MiXCR and lists one record per CDR3 protein. The table records around 94,000 distinct CDR3 sequences, more than 45% of them present only once. Material: blood. These TCRs come from a male donor with acne.

This chain joins TRBV29-1 and TRBJ2-6; D remains unclear. The V end lost 0 bases, the J end lost 2 bases, and 8 bases lay between the germline ends. CDR1 and CDR2 from the germline V gene are SQVTM and ANQGSEA. This CDR3 contains 15 residues. The CDR3 spells CSVEEQLAGANVLTF. The CDR3 nucleotides are TGCAGCGTTGAAGAACAACTCGCTGGGGCCAACGTCCTGACTTTC.

This clonotype was seen ten or more times. This chain connects TRBV12-3 or TRBV12-4 to TRBJ2-3; TRBD1 agrees at 9 bases. This CDR3 is built from 16 residues. The V segment lost 3 bases and the J segment 2 bases; nucleotides outside the gene matches: 6. The CDR3 nucleotides read TGTGCCAGCAGTTTGGGACAGGGACTACTCACAGATACGCAGTATTTT. Residues: CASSLGQGLLTDTQYF.

This clonotype was observed many times. This chain connects TRBV2 to TRBJ2-2, with 13 nucleotides matching TRBD2. Germline-derived CDR1 and CDR2 are SNHLY and FYNNEI. V was pared by 8 bases and J by 7 bases, with 4 bases of the junction left unmatched. CDR3 length equals 14 residues. In DNA, the CDR3 is TGTGCCAGCGGACTAGCGGGAGCCGTCGGGGAGCTGTTTTTT. Translating it yields CASGLAGAVGELFF. Complete variable domain (other parts from reference TRBV2 and TRBJ2-2): EPEVTQTPSHQVTQMGQEVILRCVPISNHLYFYWYRQILGQKVEFLVSFYNNEISEKSEIFDDQFSVERPDGSNFTLKIRSTKLEDSAMYFCASGLAGAVGELFFGEGSRLTVL.

This clonotype was detected ten times or more. This may be a read error: a much more frequent sequence differs by one nucleotide. The chain employs TRBV2 and TRBJ2-2; TRBD2 agrees at 8 bases. CDR3 length: 15 residues. J lost 3 bases, V lost 7 bases, and 7 bases had no gene match. Germline V lookup: CDR1 SNHLY, CDR2 FYNNEI. Here the CDR3 DNA reads TGTGCCAGCACTAGGGGACTAGTGTACACCGGGGAGCTGTTTTTT. Protein sequence: CASTRGLVYTGELFF.

Many counts were recorded for this clonotype. This chain joins TRBV5-1 and TRBJ2-3; D unclear. CDR3 size: 15 residues. V gave up 4 bases and J gave up 0 bases, with 12 bases separating them. Germline-derived CDR1 and CDR2 are SGHRS and YFSETQ. The chain's CDR3 is CASSLNAPSTDTQYF. The CDR3 DNA is TGCGCCAGCAGCCTAAACGCTCCTAGCACAGATACGCAGTATTTT. Based on the CDR3 plus reference TRBV5-1 and TRBJ2-3, the full variable domain is KAGVTQTPRYLIKTRGQQVTLSCSPISGHRSVSWYQQTPGQGLQFLFEYFSETQRNKGNFPGRFSGRQFSNSRSEMNVSTLELGDSALYLCASSLNAPSTDTQYFGPGTRLTVL.

The V call is TRBV20-1, the J call TRBJ1-5; 11 nucleotides agree with TRBD1. CDR1 DFQATT and CDR2 SNEGSKA come from the germline V gene (reference sequence). This CDR3 spans 14 amino acids. Trimming cost V 1 base and J 6 bases; bases outside gene matches: 2. The CDR3 DNA reads TGCAGTGCTAGAGGGACAGGGGGCGGTCAGCCCCAGCATTTT. This gives the protein CSARGTGGGQPQHF.

The sample holds a few counts of this clonotype. One junction end disagrees with the germline gene, perhaps due to a read error. The V call is TRBV4-1, the J call TRBJ2-7; 9 positions agree with TRBD1. The germline gives CDR1 MGHRA, CDR2 YSYEKL. This CDR3 has 16 amino acids. The DNA for the CDR3 is TGTGCCAGCAGCCAAGTGACAGGGGGATACTCCTACGAGCAGTACTTC. This gives the protein CASSQVTGGYSYEQYF.

Turning to this clonotype: Its ends do not fully match the called genes, so a read error is possible. The rearrangement uses TRBV20-1 and TRBJ2-7; D gene unclear. Germline CDR1 reads DFQATT; CDR2 reads SNEGSKA (reference sequence). The CDR3 consists of 13 residues. CDR3 bases: TGCAGCGCTAGTTTTGGTTCATCCTACGAGCGGTACTTC. Encoded protein: CSASFGSSYERYF.

V and J are TRBV20-1 and TRBJ2-7; TRBD1 is a possible D gene (5 bases). V lost 0 bases to trimming and J lost 2 bases, with 14 bases between them. CDR1 and CDR2 from the germline V gene are DFQATT and SNEGSKA (reference sequence). The CDR3 runs to 15 residues. The CDR3 DNA is TGCAGTGCTAGAGAGGGGCAGATCTTCCCCTACGAGCAGTACTTC. Protein: CSAREGQIFPYEQYF.

Note on this clonotype: This sequence may be a read error, since a much larger clone differs from it by one base. Because it lacks the conserved phenylalanine or tryptophan at the end, this CDR3 is likely a read error. V and J are TRBV9 and TRBJ2-2; TRBD2 matches 8 bases. CDR3 length: 12 amino acids. Germline CDR1 reads SGDLS; CDR2 reads YYNGEE. The DNA for the CDR3 is TGTGCCAGCGGCGTAGCGGGGGGGGAGCTGTTTCTT. It specifies CASGVAGGELFL.

This clonotype was detected many times. The V call is TRBV19, the J call TRBJ2-7; the D call may be TRBD1 or TRBD2 (5 bases each). The germline V gene encodes CDR1 LNHDA and CDR2 SQIVND (reference sequence). The CDR3 has 16 residues. Written as DNA, the CDR3 is TGTGCTACCTCATTACGACCGGGACGGCGATCCTACGAGCAGTACTTC. It is translated as CATSLRPGRRSYEQYF.

This clonotype appeared once. A read error may produce the germline difference seen at one junction end. The gene calls are TRBV6-5 and TRBJ2-2; 9 bases map to TRBD1. The germline V gene encodes CDR1 MNHEY and CDR2 SVGAGI. The CDR3 covers 15 residues. The CDR3 reads CASTPGQGPGGDLFF. For the CDR3, the DNA is TGTGCCAGCACCCCCGGACAGGGGCCGGGCGGGGATCTGTTTTTT.

The chain has TRBV15 and TRBJ1-1; 7 nucleotides line up with TRBD1. Germline lookup yields CDR1 LNHNV and CDR2 YYDKDF (reference sequence). This CDR3 comprises 16 residues. The trim removed 0 bases at V and 4 bases at J, leaving 8 bases unmatched. CDR3 DNA sequence: TGTGCCACCAGCAGAGAGCGGAGGGGGCAGGGCACTGAAGCTTTCTTT. Translation gives CATSRERRGQGTEAFF.

The V call is TRBV5-6, the J call TRBJ2-5; D unclear. Germline V gives CDR1 SGHDT, CDR2 YYEEEE. The CDR3 sequence is 13 residues long. Trimming shortened V by 6 bases and J by 2 bases, and 11 bases separated the two germline ends. CDR3: CASNRVSQETQYF. Written as DNA, the CDR3 is TGTGCCAGCAATCGGGTCAGTCAAGAGACCCAGTACTTC.

This chain connects TRBV20-1 to TRBJ2-1; TRBD1 agrees at 12 bases. Trimming took 1 base from V and 10 from J; bases not matched to a gene: 5. The CDR3 is made up of 14 amino acids. Germline V gene sequence: CDR1 DFQATT, CDR2 SNEGSKA (reference sequence). CDR3 nucleotide sequence: TGCAGTGCTAGAGGGGGACAGGGGGCCGTGGAGCAGTTCTTC. Amino acids: CSARGGQGAVEQFF.

About this clonotype: At one of its ends the junction is not consistent with the germline gene, which may arise from a read error. The DNA of the CDR3 is TGTGCCAGCAGCGCTGCTTTATCCTACGAGCAGTACTTC. This encodes CASSAALSYEQYF. The chain uses TRBV15 and TRBJ2-7; D not certain. Germline assignment: CDR1 LNHNV and CDR2 YYDKDF (reference sequence). CDR3 length: 13 residues. Full variable domain (rest looked up from reference TRBV15 and TRBJ2-7): DAMVIQNPRYQVTQFGKPVTLSCSQTLNHNVMYWYQQKSSQAPKLLFHYYDKDFNNEADTPDNFQSRRPNTSFCFLDIRSPGLGDTAMYLCASSAALSYEQYFGPGTRLTVT.

Comments on this clonotype: Relative to the germline gene, one junction end is altered; a read error may explain this. The chain has TRBV6-4 and TRBJ2-3; 11 bases agree with TRBD2. Per germline, CDR1 MRHNA and CDR2 SNTAGT. The CDR3 is 15 residues long. The CDR3 loop reads CASGDSSGGPDTQYF. For the CDR3, the DNA is TGTGCCAGCGGTGACTCTAGCGGGGGGCCAGATACGCAGTATTTT.

On this clonotype itself: It may be a read error: a sequence one base away is much more abundant. This likely comes from a read error, as the CDR3 has no conserved phenylalanine or tryptophan at its end. This chain links TRBV7-9 with TRBJ1-1; 7 bases match TRBD1. Trimming at V came to 5 bases and at J to 0 bases, leaving 6 bases not matched to a gene. This CDR3 has 15 amino acids. The germline V gene has CDR1 SEHNR and CDR2 FQNEAQ (reference sequence). The CDR3 loop is CASSVEGQLNTEAFL. The CDR3, as DNA: TGTGCCAGCAGCGTAGAGGGACAGCTGAACACTGAAGCTTTCCTT.